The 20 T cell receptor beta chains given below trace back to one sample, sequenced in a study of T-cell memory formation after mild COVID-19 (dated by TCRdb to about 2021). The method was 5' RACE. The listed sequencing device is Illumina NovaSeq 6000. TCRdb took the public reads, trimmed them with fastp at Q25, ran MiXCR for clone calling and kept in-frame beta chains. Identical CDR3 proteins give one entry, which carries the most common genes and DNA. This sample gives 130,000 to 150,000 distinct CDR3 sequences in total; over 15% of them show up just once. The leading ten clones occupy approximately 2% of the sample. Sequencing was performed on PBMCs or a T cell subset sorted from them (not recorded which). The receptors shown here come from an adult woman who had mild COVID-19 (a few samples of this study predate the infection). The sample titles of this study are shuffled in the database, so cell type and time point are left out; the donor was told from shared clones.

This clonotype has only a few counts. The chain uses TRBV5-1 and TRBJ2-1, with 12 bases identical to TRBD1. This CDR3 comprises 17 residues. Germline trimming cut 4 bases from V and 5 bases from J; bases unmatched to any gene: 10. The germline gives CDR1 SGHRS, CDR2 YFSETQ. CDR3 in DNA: TGCGCCAGCAGCCCAACCCCCGGGACAGGGGGCCACAATGAGCAGTTCTTC. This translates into CASSPTPGTGGHNEQFF. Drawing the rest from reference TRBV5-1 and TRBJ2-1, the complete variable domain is KAGVTQTPRYLIKTRGQQVTLSCSPISGHRSVSWYQQTPGQGLQFLFEYFSETQRNKGNFPGRFSGRQFSNSRSEMNVSTLELGDSALYLCASSPTPGTGGHNEQFFGPGTRLTVL.

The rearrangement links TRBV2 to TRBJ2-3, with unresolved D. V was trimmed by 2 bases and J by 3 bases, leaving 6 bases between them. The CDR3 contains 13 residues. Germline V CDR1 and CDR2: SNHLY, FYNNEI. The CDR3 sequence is CASSERLTDTQYF. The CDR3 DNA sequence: TGTGCCAGCAGTGAACGACTTACAGATACGCAGTATTTT.

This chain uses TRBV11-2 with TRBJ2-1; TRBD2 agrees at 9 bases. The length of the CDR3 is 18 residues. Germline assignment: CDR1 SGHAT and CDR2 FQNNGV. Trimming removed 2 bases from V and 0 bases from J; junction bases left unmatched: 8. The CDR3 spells CASSLSRGGTSSYNEQFF. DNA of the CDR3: TGTGCCAGCAGCTTATCGCGGGGGGGAACGAGCTCCTACAATGAGCAGTTCTTC.

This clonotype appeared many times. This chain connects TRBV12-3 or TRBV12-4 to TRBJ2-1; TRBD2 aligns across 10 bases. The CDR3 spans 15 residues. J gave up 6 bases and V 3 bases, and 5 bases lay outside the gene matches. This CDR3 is CASSLRTSGTNEQFF. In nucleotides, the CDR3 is TGTGCCAGCAGTTTGAGAACTAGCGGGACCAATGAGCAGTTCTTC.

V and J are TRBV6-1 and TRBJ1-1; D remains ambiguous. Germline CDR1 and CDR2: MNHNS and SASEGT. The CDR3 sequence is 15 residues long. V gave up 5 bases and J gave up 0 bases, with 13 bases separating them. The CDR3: CASSSQQIVNTEAFF. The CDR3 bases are TGTGCCAGCAGTAGCCAACAGATAGTGAACACTGAAGCTTTCTTT.

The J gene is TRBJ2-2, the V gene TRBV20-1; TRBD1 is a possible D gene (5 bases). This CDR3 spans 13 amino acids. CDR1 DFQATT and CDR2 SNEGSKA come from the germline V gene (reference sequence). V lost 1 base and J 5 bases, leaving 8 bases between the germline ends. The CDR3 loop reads CSARGGSTGELFF. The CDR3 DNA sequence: TGCAGTGCTAGAGGGGGCTCGACCGGGGAGCTGTTTTTT.

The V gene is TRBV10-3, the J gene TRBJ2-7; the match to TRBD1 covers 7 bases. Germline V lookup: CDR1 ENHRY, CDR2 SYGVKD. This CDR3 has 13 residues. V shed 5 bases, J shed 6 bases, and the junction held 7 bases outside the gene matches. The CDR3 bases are TGTGCCATCAGTAGAGCTTCAGGGGGCGAGCAGTACTTC. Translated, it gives CAISRASGGEQYF.

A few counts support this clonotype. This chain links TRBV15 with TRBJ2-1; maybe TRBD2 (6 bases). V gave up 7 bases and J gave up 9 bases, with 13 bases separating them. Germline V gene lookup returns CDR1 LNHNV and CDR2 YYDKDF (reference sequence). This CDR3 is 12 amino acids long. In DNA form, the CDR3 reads TGTGCCACCACAGGGTTGGGGGGTGAGCAGTTCTTC. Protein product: CATTGLGGEQFF.

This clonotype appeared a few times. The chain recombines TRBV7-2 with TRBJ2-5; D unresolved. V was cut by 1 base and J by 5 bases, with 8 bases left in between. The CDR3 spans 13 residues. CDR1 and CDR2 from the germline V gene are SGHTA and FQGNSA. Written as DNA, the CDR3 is TGTGCCAGCAGCTTAGTGGGCTTCGAGACCCAGTACTTC. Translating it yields CASSLVGFETQYF.

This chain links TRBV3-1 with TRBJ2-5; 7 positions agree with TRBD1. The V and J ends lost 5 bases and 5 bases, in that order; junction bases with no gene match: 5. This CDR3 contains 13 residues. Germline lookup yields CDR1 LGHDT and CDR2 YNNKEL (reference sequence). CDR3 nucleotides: TGTGCCAGCAGCAGAGGGACAGTCGAGACCCAGTACTTC. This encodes CASSRGTVETQYF.

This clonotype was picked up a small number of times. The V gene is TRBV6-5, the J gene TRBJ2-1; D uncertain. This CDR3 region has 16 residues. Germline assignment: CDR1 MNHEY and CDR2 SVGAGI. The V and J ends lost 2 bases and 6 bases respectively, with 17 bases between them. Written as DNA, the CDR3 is TGTGCCAGCAGTTACGACCTCCGGACGGTCCTCAATGAGCAGTTCTTC. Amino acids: CASSYDLRTVLNEQFF.

This CDR3 reads CSARDYGLAGTDTQYF. The DNA for the CDR3 is TGCAGTGCTAGAGATTACGGACTAGCGGGCACAGATACGCAGTATTTT. The rearrangement uses TRBV20-1 and TRBJ2-3; 10 bases are shared with TRBD2. The CDR3 spans 16 residues. Trimming at V came to 0 bases and at J to 1 base, leaving 4 bases not matched to a gene. CDR1 is DFQATT and CDR2 is SNEGSKA in the germline V gene (reference sequence).

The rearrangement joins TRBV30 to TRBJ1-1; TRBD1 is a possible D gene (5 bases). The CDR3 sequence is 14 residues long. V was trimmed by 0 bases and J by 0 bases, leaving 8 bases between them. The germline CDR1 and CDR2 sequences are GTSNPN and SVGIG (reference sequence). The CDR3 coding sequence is TGTGCCTGGAGTGTAGACAGTCTGAACACTGAAGCTTTCTTT. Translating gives CAWSVDSLNTEAFF.

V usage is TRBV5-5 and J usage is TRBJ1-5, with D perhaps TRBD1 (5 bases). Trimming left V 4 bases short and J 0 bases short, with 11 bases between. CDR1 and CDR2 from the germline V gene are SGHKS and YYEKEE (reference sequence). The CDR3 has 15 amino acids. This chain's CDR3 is CASSPSGTSNQPQHF. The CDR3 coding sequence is TGTGCCAGCAGCCCCTCAGGGACTAGCAATCAGCCCCAGCATTTT.

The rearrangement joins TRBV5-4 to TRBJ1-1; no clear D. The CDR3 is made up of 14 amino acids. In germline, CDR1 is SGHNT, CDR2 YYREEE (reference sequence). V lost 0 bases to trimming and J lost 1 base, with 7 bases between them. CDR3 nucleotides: TGTGCCAGCAGCTTGGCGGCCGCGAACACTGAAGCTTTCTTT. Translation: CASSLAAANTEAFF.

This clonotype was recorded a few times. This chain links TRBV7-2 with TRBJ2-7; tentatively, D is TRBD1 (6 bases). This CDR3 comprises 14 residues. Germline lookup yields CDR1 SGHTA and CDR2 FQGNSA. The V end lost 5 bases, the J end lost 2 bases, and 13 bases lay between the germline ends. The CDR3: CASSRQANAYEQYF. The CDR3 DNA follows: TGTGCCAGCAGCCGACAGGCAAACGCCTACGAGCAGTACTTC.

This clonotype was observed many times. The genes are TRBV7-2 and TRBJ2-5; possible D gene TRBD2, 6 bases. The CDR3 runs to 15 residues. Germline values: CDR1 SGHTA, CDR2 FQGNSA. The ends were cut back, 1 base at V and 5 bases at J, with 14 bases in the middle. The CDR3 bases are TGTGCCAGCAGCTTAGTTGGGGAGGTGATTGAGACCCAGTACTTC. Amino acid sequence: CASSLVGEVIETQYF.

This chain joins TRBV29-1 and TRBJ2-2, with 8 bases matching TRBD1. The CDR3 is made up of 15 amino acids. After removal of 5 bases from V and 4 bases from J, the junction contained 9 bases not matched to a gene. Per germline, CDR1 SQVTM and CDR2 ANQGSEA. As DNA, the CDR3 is TGCAGCGTTTGGGGCACAGGGGGAGGCACCGGGGAGCTGTTTTTT. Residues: CSVWGTGGGTGELFF.

The CDR3, as DNA: TGCAGCGTTGAAGTGGCTAGCGGGAGAGGAGGGGAGCAGTACTTC. Its protein product is CSVEVASGRGGEQYF. The chain joins TRBV29-1 to TRBJ2-7, with 10 nucleotides matching TRBD2. CDR1 is SQVTM and CDR2 is ANQGSEA in the germline V gene. This CDR3 comprises 15 residues. V trimming: 1 base; J trimming: 7 bases; junction bases outside the gene matches: 10.

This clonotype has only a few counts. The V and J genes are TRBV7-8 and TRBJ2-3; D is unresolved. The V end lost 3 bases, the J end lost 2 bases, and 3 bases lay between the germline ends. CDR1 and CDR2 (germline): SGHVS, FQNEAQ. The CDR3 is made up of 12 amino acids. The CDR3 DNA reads TGTGCCAGCAGCTTCGCCACAGATACGCAGTATTTT. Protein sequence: CASSFATDTQYF. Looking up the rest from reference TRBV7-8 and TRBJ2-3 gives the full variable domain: GAGVSQSPRYKVAKRGQDVALRCDPISGHVSLFWYQQALGQGPEFLTYFQNEAQLDKSGLPSDRFFAERPEGSVSTLKIQRTQQEDSAVYLCASSFATDTQYFGPGTRLTVL.